This TCR beta chain was found in a study of T-cell reconstitution after alpha-beta-depleted transplantation in children. Study-level findings and limits: Elevated TCRbeta diversity at day 60 was traced, in some patients, to surviving recipient T cells and thymic progenitors. Newly made T cells mostly supplied T-cell counts and diversity one year after transplant. In patients about two months after transplant, alpha-beta T cells reportedly arose from several hundred expanded graft clones.

Notes on this clonotype: Its specificity is not known.

This CDR3 contains 16 residues. V lost 7 bases to trimming and J lost 6 bases; unmatched junction nucleotides: 14. Per the germline V gene, CDR1 is SNHLY and CDR2 is FYNNEI. Library preparation (for TCRbeta) was performed with unique molecular identifiers. Each CDR3 protein is one row after TCRdb ran MiXCR on the PCR reads. The table includes roughly 790,000 distinct CDR3 sequences, about 16% detected once. The TCR was taken from a male patient between 5 and 17 years old who had a stem cell transplant for acute lymphoblastic leukemia, so the T cells may come from the graft donor. The rearrangement links TRBV2 to TRBJ2-7; 11 positions match TRBD2. This specimen was PBMCs, mostly from graft donor cells, taken 360 days after TCRalphabeta/CD19-depleted stem cell transplant. CDR3 residues: CASIPLGGLAGGEQYF. CDR3 nucleotide sequence: TGTGCCAGCATCCCCCTCGGCGGGCTAGCGGGAGGCGAGCAGTACTTC.